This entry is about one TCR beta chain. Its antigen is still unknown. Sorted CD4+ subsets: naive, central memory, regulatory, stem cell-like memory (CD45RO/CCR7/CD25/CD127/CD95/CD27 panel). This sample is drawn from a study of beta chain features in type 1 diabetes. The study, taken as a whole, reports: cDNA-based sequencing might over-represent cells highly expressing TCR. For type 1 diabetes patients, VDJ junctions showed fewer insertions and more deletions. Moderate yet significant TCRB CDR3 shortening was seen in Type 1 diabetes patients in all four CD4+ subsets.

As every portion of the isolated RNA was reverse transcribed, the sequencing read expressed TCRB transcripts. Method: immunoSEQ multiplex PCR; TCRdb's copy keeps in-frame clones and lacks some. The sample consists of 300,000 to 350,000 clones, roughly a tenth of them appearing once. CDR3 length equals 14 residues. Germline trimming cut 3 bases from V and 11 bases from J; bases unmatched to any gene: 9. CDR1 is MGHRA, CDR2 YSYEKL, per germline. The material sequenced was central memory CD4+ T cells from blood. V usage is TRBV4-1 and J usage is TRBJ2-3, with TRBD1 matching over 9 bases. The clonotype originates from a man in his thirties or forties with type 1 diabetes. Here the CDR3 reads CASSHEDRGTRQYF. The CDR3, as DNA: TGCGCCAGCAGCCATGAAGACAGGGGGACACGGCAGTATTTT.